This T cell receptor beta chain was retrieved from a study of shared clonotypes between healthy human individuals. Looking at the study overall: A few men and a couple of women, aged 18 to 49, were donors. The study, taken as a whole, reports: Non-shared clonotypes showed lower generation probabilities than clonotypes common to all four donors.

As to this clone: The antigen is not known.

The V gene's germline CDR1 is SGHRS and CDR2 YFSETQ. The germline V and J ends were trimmed by 4 bases and 8 bases, with 21 bases remaining between them. This CDR3 region has 15 residues. This table comes from immunoSEQ multiplex PCR, and its TCRdb copy is limited to in-frame clones, with some not included. The sample includes 550,000 to 700,000 clones, more than 70% of them seen just once. Adults of Caucasian background living in Nashville, Tennessee made up all donors. The sequence derives from a young woman in good health. Sequencing was done on a sample of memory CD4+ T cells sorted from blood. The subset is: CD45RA-negative fraction. The V gene is TRBV5-1, the J gene TRBJ1-1, with D maybe TRBD1 (6 bases). For the CDR3, the DNA is TGCGCCAGCAGCCCCTGGGCCGGGGGGGCCCGCGAAGCTTTCTTT. This codes for CASSPWAGGAREAFF.